Listed here are 30 T cell receptor beta chains from one sample, sequenced in a study of long-term antiretroviral therapy in people with HIV. The assay, immunoSEQ v3.0, was run at survey level. Using immunoSEQ multiplex PCR, the repertoire was profiled, and TCRdb retains in-frame clones only, with some absent. This repertoire shows almost 30,000 clones, about 93% found once; its top ten account for around 6.4%. This specimen was unsorted PBMCs, taken roughly 6.3 years after starting antiretroviral therapy. The receptors stem from a woman aged 40 to 50 with HIV.

The V call is TRBV29-1, the J call TRBJ2-4, with D maybe TRBD2 (7 bases). CDR3 length: 13 amino acids. Germline V CDR1 and CDR2: SQVTM, ANQGSEA. The V and J ends lost 6 bases and 10 bases respectively, with 19 bases between them. CDR3 coding DNA: TGCAGCGTCGCCGGGGGGCCTGACGGTATTCAGTACTTC. It is translated as CSVAGGPDGIQYF.

This clone was found once. This chain links TRBV4-3 with TRBJ2-3; no clear D. Between the trimmed V and J ends, which lost 0 bases and 6 bases, there was a span of 4 bases. Per the germline V gene, CDR1 is LGHNA and CDR2 is YSLEER. The CDR3 spans 12 residues. The DNA for the CDR3 is TGCGCCAGCAGCCAAGAGAGGGATACGCAGTATTTT. Its translation: CASSQERDTQYF.

The rearrangement joins TRBV19 to TRBJ1-5; no clear D gene. Trimming took 6 bases from V and 3 from J, leaving 12 bases between them. The CDR3 length is 14 residues. Germline V gene sequence: CDR1 LNHDA, CDR2 SQIVND (reference sequence). CDR3 coding DNA: TGTGCCAGTAGCTTGGCGGGAAACAATCAGCCCCAGCATTTT. It encodes CASSLAGNNQPQHF.

The chain combines TRBV7-6 with TRBJ1-6; no firm D call. Trimming took off 4 bases at V and 7 bases at J, with 5 bases between the two ends. Germline assignment: CDR1 SGHVS and CDR2 FNYEAQ. The CDR3 sequence is 12 residues long. CDR3 DNA sequence: TGTGCCAGCAGCTACGAAAATTCACCCCTCCACTTT. As protein: CASSYENSPLHF.

This rearrangement joins TRBV7-3 to TRBJ1-2; possibly TRBD1 for D (5 bases). The germline gives CDR1 SGHTA, CDR2 FQGTGA. The CDR3 covers 13 residues. The V and J ends lost 0 bases and 4 bases respectively, with 6 bases between them. CDR3 loop: CASSLTTAYGYTF. CDR3 DNA: TGTGCCAGCAGCTTAACGACAGCCTATGGCTACACCTTC.

DNA for the CDR3: TGTGCCAGCAGCCCGCTACCGGGACTAGTCCAAGAGACCCAGTACTTC. The encoded protein is CASSPLPGLVQETQYF. The rearrangement links TRBV5-4 to TRBJ2-5; TRBD2 aligns across 8 bases. The V gene end was trimmed by 4 bases and the J gene end by 1 base; junction bases not matched to a gene: 9. This CDR3 region has 16 residues. Germline V CDR1 and CDR2: SGHNT, YYREEE (reference sequence).

The chain links TRBV11-2 to TRBJ2-5; 10 nucleotides align to TRBD1. Per the germline V gene, CDR1 is SGHAT and CDR2 is FQNNGV. V lost 3 bases, J lost 2 bases, and 6 bases stayed unmatched. This CDR3 has 16 amino acids. DNA for the CDR3: TGTGCCAGCAGCTTTGGGACAGGGGCCGCTCAAGAGACCCAGTACTTC. This encodes CASSFGTGAAQETQYF.

This rearrangement joins TRBV4-3 to TRBJ1-2, with D tentatively TRBD1 (6 bases). Germline CDR1 reads LGHNA; CDR2 reads YSLEER. The germline V and J ends were trimmed by 0 bases and 0 bases, with 11 bases remaining between them. The CDR3 runs to 16 residues. CDR3 nucleotide sequence: TGCGCCAGCAGCCAAGAGACAGGATCAGCTAACTATGGCTACACCTTC. Encoded protein: CASSQETGSANYGYTF.

This sequence joins TRBV2 and TRBJ1-6; a possible D gene is TRBD1 (6 bases). V gave up 2 bases and J gave up 9 bases, with 17 bases separating them. CDR1 and CDR2 from the germline V gene are SNHLY and FYNNEI. The CDR3 is 16 amino acids. This CDR3 is CASSERGRGRGSPLHF. For the CDR3, the DNA is TGTGCCAGCAGTGAAAGGGGGAGGGGCCGTGGTTCACCCCTCCACTTT.

This chain joins TRBV6-1 and TRBJ2-7; no clear D. The CDR3 runs to 12 residues. The ends were cut back, 6 bases at V and 8 bases at J, with 14 bases in the middle. The germline V gene has CDR1 MNHNS and CDR2 SASEGT. The CDR3 coding sequence is TGTGCCAGCAGGACCTACGAGGTAAAGCAGTACTTC. Translated: CASRTYEVKQYF.

The chain is built from TRBV6-5 and TRBJ1-2, with TRBD1 identical over 12 bases. CDR1 and CDR2 from the germline V gene are MNHEY and SVGAGI. This CDR3 has 15 amino acids. Trimming cost V 5 bases and J 4 bases; bases outside gene matches: 5. As DNA, the CDR3 is TGTGCCAGCAGTATGGGACAGGGGGCCGGCTATGGCTACACCTTC. This codes for CASSMGQGAGYGYTF.

V gene TRBV12-5 combines with J gene TRBJ2-7, with D unclear. Trimming shortened V by 0 bases and J by 2 bases, and 14 bases separated the two germline ends. The CDR3 runs 16 residues. Germline CDR1 LGHNT, CDR2 FRNRAP. The CDR3 protein is CASGLVLSRSTYEQYF. CDR3 DNA sequence: TGTGCTAGTGGTTTGGTACTGTCCAGATCCACCTACGAGCAGTACTTC.

The gene calls are TRBV19 and TRBJ2-2; 7 bases match TRBD1. After removal of 6 bases from V and 4 bases from J, the junction contained 11 bases not matched to a gene. CDR1 and CDR2 from the germline V gene are LNHDA and SQIVND (reference sequence). The CDR3 length is 16 residues. The CDR3 nucleotides read TGTGCCAGTAGGCCCGAGGACAGGATGGTCACCGGGGAGCTGTTTTTT. It translates to CASRPEDRMVTGELFF.

The V gene is TRBV27, the J gene TRBJ2-1; D may be TRBD1 (6 bases). The CDR3 is 14 residues long. V was pared by 4 bases and J by 2 bases, with 9 bases between. The germline V gene has CDR1 MNHEY and CDR2 SMNVEV (reference sequence). CDR3 nucleotides: TGTGCCAGCAGTTACCAGGGGACCTACAATGAGCAGTTCTTC. This encodes CASSYQGTYNEQFF.

This clone was recorded once. The rearrangement uses TRBV6-1 and TRBJ1-6; no clear D. Deletions cut 6 bases from V and 5 bases from J, with 11 bases between. In germline, CDR1 is MNHNS, CDR2 SASEGT. CDR3 length: 14 amino acids. CDR3 DNA sequence: TGTGCCAGCAGCGGACGGTCGGATAATTCACCCCTCCACTTT. It yields the protein CASSGRSDNSPLHF.

The genes are TRBV25-1 and TRBJ1-6; D unclear. The germline V and J ends were trimmed by 2 bases and 7 bases, with 9 bases remaining between them. The CDR3 runs 14 residues. Per the germline V gene, CDR1 is MGHDK and CDR2 is SYGVNS. The CDR3 reads CASSEGAWNSPLHF. For the CDR3, the DNA is TGTGCCAGCAGTGAAGGTGCGTGGAATTCACCCCTCCACTTT.

The V gene is TRBV19, the J gene TRBJ1-2, with TRBD1 matching 8 bases. CDR3 length: 15 amino acids. Unmatched junction bases numbered 18, after V lost 11 bases and J lost 7 bases. Germline assignment: CDR1 LNHDA and CDR2 SQIVND (reference sequence). In nucleotides, the CDR3 is TGTGCCGCCCAGACCTCAGGGGCAGGGGGCTTTGGCTACACCTTC. Translating gives CAAQTSGAGGFGYTF.

This chain joins TRBV19 and TRBJ1-2, with TRBD1 identical over 9 bases. J lost 8 bases, V lost 5 bases, and 6 bases had no gene match. CDR3 length: 13 residues. The germline V gene encodes CDR1 LNHDA and CDR2 SQIVND (reference sequence). The CDR3 nucleotides read TGTGCCAGTAGTCAACAGGGGGCGGCGGGCTACACCTTC. It is translated as CASSQQGAAGYTF.

The chain couples TRBV2 to TRBJ1-5, with D tentatively TRBD1 (5 bases). Germline lookup yields CDR1 SNHLY and CDR2 FYNNEI. Trimming left V 4 bases short and J 1 base short, with 8 bases between. There are 14 residues in the CDR3. The CDR3 loop is CASSAGASNQPQHF. CDR3 sequence (DNA): TGTGCCAGCAGTGCTGGGGCGAGCAATCAGCCCCAGCATTTT.

V gene TRBV7-3 combines with J gene TRBJ1-5; D is unclear. This CDR3 region has 15 residues. The V gene's germline CDR1 is SGHTA and CDR2 FQGTGA. The ends were cut back, 5 bases at V and 5 bases at J, with 16 bases in the middle. The CDR3 DNA reads TGTGCCAGCAGCCCCCCGGGTGCGGATCATCAGCCCCAGCATTTT. Protein sequence: CASSPPGADHQPQHF.

The chain uses TRBV7-2 and TRBJ1-4, with 7 bases lining up with TRBD1. Trimming removed 5 bases from V and 4 bases from J; junction bases left unmatched: 7. The CDR3 totals 15 residues. Germline V gene data show CDR1 as SGHTA and CDR2 as FQGNSA. CDR3 DNA sequence: TGTGCCAGCAGCCTCTGGACAGGCTTTAATGAAAAACTGTTTTTT. Translation gives CASSLWTGFNEKLFF.

The gene calls are TRBV28 and TRBJ1-2; D is ambiguous. The V and J ends lost 8 bases and 0 bases respectively, with 16 bases between them. This CDR3 has 15 residues. The germline gives CDR1 MDHEN, CDR2 SYDVKM. As DNA, the CDR3 is TGTGCCAGCGAGACGGCCTTAGGCTCTAACTATGGCTACACCTTC. Translated, it gives CASETALGSNYGYTF.

This chain joins TRBV5-5 and TRBJ2-5, with 14 positions matching TRBD2. V lost 4 bases and J lost 1; bases outside the gene matches: 6. CDR3 size: 17 residues. Germline V gives CDR1 SGHKS, CDR2 YYEKEE (reference sequence). CDR3 sequence: CASSRRLAGGLQETQYF. In DNA, the CDR3 is TGTGCCAGCAGCCGGAGACTAGCGGGGGGGCTCCAAGAGACCCAGTACTTC.

The chain links TRBV10-3 to TRBJ2-7, with D possibly matching TRBD1 (5 bases). Germline CDR1 ENHRY, CDR2 SYGVKD. This CDR3 comprises 13 residues. V dropped 3 bases and J dropped 6 bases, with 12 bases sitting between them. CDR3 in amino acids: CAISDGTQGEQYF. Here the CDR3 DNA reads TGTGCCATCAGTGATGGCACCCAGGGCGAGCAGTACTTC.

The chain joins TRBV27 to TRBJ2-5; TRBD2 is a possible D gene (5 bases). The germline V and J ends were trimmed by 3 bases and 9 bases, with 14 bases remaining between them. Germline loops: CDR1 MNHEY, CDR2 SMNVEV (reference sequence). The CDR3 runs 13 residues. CDR3 sequence (DNA): TGTGCCAGCAGTTTTGGAGGATCGGCGTCCCAGTACTTC. Translated, it gives CASSFGGSASQYF.

The chain links TRBV7-9 to TRBJ2-5, with D possibly TRBD2 on 6 matching bases. CDR3 length equals 18 residues. Trimming removed 5 bases at V and 5 bases at J, with 27 bases between. Germline lookup yields CDR1 SEHNR and CDR2 FQNEAQ (reference sequence). The CDR3 reads CASSPHRMGVKRGETQYF. In nucleotides, the CDR3 is TGTGCCAGCAGCCCTCACAGGATGGGGGTCAAACGGGGGGAGACCCAGTACTTC.

V gene TRBV4-3 combines with J gene TRBJ1-4; D is unclear. V shed 0 bases and J shed 6 bases, with 14 bases lying between them. This CDR3 has 16 residues. Germline lookup yields CDR1 LGHNA and CDR2 YSLEER. CDR3 amino acids: CASSQERVGRDEKLFF. In nucleotides, the CDR3 is TGCGCCAGCAGCCAAGAAAGGGTGGGAAGGGATGAAAAACTGTTTTTT.

V usage is TRBV7-9 and J usage is TRBJ1-1; TRBD1 matches at 9 bases. The CDR3 consists of 14 residues. The V gene end was trimmed by 5 bases and the J gene end by 6 bases; junction bases not matched to a gene: 7. Germline CDR1 and CDR2: SEHNR and FQNEAQ (reference sequence). The DNA of the CDR3 is TGTGCCAGCAGCGTAAGGGACAGGGTGGCTGAAGCTTTCTTT. This codes for CASSVRDRVAEAFF.

The rearrangement joins TRBV9 to TRBJ2-1, with 9 positions matching TRBD1. CDR1 is SGDLS, CDR2 YYNGEE, per germline. V was clipped by 2 bases and J by 3 bases; unmatched bases: 3. CDR3 length equals 15 residues. The CDR3 DNA reads TGTGCCAGCAGCGTCGGGACAGGGAACTACAATGAGCAGTTCTTC. Translated, it gives CASSVGTGNYNEQFF.

The gene calls are TRBV30 and TRBJ1-5; D possibly corresponds to TRBD1 (5 bases). The CDR3 runs 13 residues. V dropped 4 bases and J dropped 7 bases, with 14 bases sitting between them. Germline CDR1 reads GTSNPN; CDR2 reads SVGIG (reference sequence). This chain's CDR3 is CAWNGGGRQPQHF. The CDR3 region has the DNA TGTGCCTGGAACGGGGGTGGTAGGCAGCCCCAGCATTTT.